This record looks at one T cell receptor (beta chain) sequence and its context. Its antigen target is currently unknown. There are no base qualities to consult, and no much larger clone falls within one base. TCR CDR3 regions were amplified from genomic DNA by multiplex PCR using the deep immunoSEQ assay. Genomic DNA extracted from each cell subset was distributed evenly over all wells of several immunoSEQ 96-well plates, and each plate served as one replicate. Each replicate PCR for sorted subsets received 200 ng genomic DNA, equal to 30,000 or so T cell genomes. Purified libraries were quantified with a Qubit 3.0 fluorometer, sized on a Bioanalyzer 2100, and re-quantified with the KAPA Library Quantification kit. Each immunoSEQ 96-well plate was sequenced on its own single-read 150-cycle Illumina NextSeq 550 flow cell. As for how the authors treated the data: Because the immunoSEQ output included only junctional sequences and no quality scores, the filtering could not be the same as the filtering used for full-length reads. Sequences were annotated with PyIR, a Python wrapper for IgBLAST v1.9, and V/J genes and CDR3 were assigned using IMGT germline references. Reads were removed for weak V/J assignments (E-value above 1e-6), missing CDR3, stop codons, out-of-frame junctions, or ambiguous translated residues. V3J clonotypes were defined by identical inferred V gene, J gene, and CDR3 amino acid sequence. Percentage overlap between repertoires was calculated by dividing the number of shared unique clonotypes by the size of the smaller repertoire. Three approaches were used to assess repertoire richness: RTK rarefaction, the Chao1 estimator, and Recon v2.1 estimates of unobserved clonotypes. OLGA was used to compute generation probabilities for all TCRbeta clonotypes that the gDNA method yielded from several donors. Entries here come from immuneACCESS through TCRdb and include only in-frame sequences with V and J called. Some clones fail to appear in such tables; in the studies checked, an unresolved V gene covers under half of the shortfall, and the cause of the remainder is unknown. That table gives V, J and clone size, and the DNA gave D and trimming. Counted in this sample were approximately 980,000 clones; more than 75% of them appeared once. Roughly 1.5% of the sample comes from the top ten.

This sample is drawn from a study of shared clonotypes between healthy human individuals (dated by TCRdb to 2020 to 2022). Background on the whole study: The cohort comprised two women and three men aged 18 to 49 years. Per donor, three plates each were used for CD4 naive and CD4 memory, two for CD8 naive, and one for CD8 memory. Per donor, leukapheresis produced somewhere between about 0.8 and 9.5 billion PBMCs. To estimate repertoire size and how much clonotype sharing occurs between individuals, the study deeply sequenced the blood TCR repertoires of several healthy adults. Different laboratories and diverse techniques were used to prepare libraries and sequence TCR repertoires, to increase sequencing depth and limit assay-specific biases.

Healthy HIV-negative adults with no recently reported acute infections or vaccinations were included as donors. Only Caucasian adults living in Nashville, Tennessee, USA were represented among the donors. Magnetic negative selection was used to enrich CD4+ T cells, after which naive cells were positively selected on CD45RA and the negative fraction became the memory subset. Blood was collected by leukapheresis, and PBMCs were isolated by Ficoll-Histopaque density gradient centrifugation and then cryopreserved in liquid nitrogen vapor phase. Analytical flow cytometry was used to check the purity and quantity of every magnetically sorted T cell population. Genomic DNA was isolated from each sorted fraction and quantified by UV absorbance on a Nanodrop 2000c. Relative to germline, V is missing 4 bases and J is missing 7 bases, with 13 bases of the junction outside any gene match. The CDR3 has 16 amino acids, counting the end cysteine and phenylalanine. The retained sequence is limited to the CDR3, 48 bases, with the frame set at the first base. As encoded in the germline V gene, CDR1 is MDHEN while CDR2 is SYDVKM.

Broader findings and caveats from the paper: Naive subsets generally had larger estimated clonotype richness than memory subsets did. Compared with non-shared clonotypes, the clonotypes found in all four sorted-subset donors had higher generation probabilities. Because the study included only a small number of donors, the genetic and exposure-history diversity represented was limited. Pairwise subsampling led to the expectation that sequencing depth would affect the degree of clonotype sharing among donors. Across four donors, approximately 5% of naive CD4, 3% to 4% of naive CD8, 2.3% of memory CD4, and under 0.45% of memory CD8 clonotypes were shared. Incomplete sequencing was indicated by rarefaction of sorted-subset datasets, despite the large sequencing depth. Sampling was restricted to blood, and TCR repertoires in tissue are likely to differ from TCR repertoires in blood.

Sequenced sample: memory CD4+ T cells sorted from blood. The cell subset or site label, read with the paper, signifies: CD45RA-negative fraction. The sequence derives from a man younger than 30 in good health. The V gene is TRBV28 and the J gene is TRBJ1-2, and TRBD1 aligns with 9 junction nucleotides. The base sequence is TGTGCCAGCAGTTCTCCCTCGGCGGGACAGGGTGGTGGCTACACCTTC. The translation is CASSSPSAGQGGGYTF.